These 20 T cell receptor beta chains share one sample of origin, sequenced in a study of shared clonotypes between healthy human individuals. Sequencing was performed with immunoSEQ multiplex PCR; in TCRdb, only in-frame clones are kept and a portion is missing. The table includes some 2,100,000 clones, about 93% detected once. Naive CD8 cells lacked CD45RO, underwent positive selection for CCR7 and left out terminally differentiated effector memory CD45RA+ cells. The specimen was naive CD8+ T cells from PBMCs. All receptors derive from a man between 18 and 29 years old in good health. Some clones in this sample may be carry-over from other donors' samples.

This rearrangement joins TRBV5-1 to TRBJ1-1, with 11 bases fitting TRBD1. The CDR3 contains 15 residues. Germline CDR1 is SGHRS and CDR2 is YFSETQ. J gave up 3 bases and V 2 bases, and 3 bases lay outside the gene matches. The CDR3 region is CASSLPGQGDTEAFF. The CDR3 DNA reads TGCGCCAGCAGCTTACCGGGACAGGGGGACACTGAAGCTTTCTTT. Combining the CDR3 with reference TRBV5-1 and TRBJ1-1 gives the whole variable domain KAGVTQTPRYLIKTRGQQVTLSCSPISGHRSVSWYQQTPGQGLQFLFEYFSETQRNKGNFPGRFSGRQFSNSRSEMNVSTLELGDSALYLCASSLPGQGDTEAFFGQGTRLTVV.

This chain uses TRBV28 with TRBJ1-1; unclear D gene. The CDR3 spans 14 residues. The V and J ends lost 3 bases and 4 bases respectively, with 12 bases between them. The germline gives CDR1 MDHEN, CDR2 SYDVKM. The CDR3 reads CASSFGRTGTEAFF. The DNA of the CDR3 is TGTGCCAGCAGTTTCGGCAGGACGGGCACTGAAGCTTTCTTT.

The V gene is TRBV7-6, the J gene TRBJ2-7, with D tentatively TRBD1 (5 bases). The CDR3 totals 14 residues. The V gene lost 1 base and the J gene lost 2 bases, with 9 bases spanning the gap. CDR1 SGHVS and CDR2 FNYEAQ come from the germline V gene. CDR3 coding DNA: TGTGCCAGCAGCTTAGTAGACAGCCCCTACGAGCAGTACTTC. Amino acids: CASSLVDSPYEQYF.

Remarks on this clone: Other DNA sequences within the sample encode an identical CDR3. V and J are TRBV28 and TRBJ2-2, with 7 bases aligning to TRBD2. CDR1 is MDHEN, CDR2 SYDVKM, per germline. V shed 3 bases and J 1 base; nucleotides not matched to a gene: 2. This CDR3 is 15 amino acids long. The CDR3 protein is CASSFPGGNTGELFF. Written as DNA, the CDR3 is TGTGCCAGCAGTTTTCCGGGGGGGAACACCGGGGAGCTGTTTTTT.

This chain uses TRBV9 with TRBJ2-1; 8 bases line up with TRBD2. Germline V gives CDR1 SGDLS, CDR2 YYNGEE. V shed 4 bases, J shed 0 bases, and the junction held 6 bases outside the gene matches. The CDR3 sequence is 16 residues long. The CDR3: CASSPEGTSSYNEQFF. The CDR3, as DNA: TGTGCCAGCAGCCCCGAGGGGACTAGCTCCTACAATGAGCAGTTCTTC.

V is TRBV1 and J is TRBJ1-1; TRBD1 is taken as the D call from the table, unchecked against the DNA. TRBV1 is tagged as a pseudogene. The CDR3 has 19 amino acids. CDR3 in DNA: TGCACCAGCAGCCAAGATCCCTTAGGGACAGGGGGCGGGAACACTGAAGCTTTCTTT. This gives the protein CTSSQDPLGTGGGNTEAFF.

The V and J genes are TRBV25-1 and TRBJ1-5; D gene uncertain. Germline-derived CDR1 and CDR2 are MGHDK and SYGVNS. The CDR3 has 13 residues. The V gene lost 4 bases and the J gene lost 0 bases, with 4 bases spanning the gap. Written as DNA, the CDR3 is TGTGCCAGCAGTGCTTATAGCAATCAGCCCCAGCATTTT. It is translated as CASSAYSNQPQHF.

This clone was seen only a few times. V gene TRBV28 combines with J gene TRBJ1-2, with D possibly being TRBD1 (6 bases). Germline V gives CDR1 MDHEN, CDR2 SYDVKM. This CDR3 is 17 amino acids long. V lost 1 base to trimming and J lost 3 bases, with 18 bases between them. The CDR3 DNA reads TGTGCCAGCAGTTTATCCCAGGACAGCGGATGGGACTATGGCTACACCTTC. The encoded protein is CASSLSQDSGWDYGYTF.

Notes on this clone: Other DNA sequences in this specimen translate into the identical CDR3. The chain is built from TRBV19 and TRBJ2-1; 7 bases are a match to TRBD1. J gave up 3 bases and V 6 bases, and 2 bases lay outside the gene matches. The CDR3 runs to 13 residues. CDR1 is LNHDA and CDR2 is SQIVND in the germline V gene (reference sequence). The CDR3 nucleotides are TGTGCCAGTAGCCGGGACAGCTACAATGAGCAGTTCTTC. Translating gives CASSRDSYNEQFF.

This clone appeared once. The chain's CDR3 is CASSSFVGEETQYF. Written as DNA, the CDR3 is TGTGCCAGCAGCTCTTTCGTTGGGGAAGAGACCCAGTACTTC. The chain uses TRBV5-8 and TRBJ2-5; D gene unclear. Germline V lookup: CDR1 SGHTS, CDR2 YDEGEE. The germline V and J ends were trimmed by 3 bases and 3 bases, with 12 bases remaining between them. The CDR3 is made up of 14 amino acids.

The V call is TRBV5-1, the J call TRBJ2-5, with D unresolved. This CDR3 region has 12 residues. The germline CDR1 and CDR2 sequences are SGHRS and YFSETQ. V was clipped by 0 bases and J by 5 bases, with 5 bases between them. CDR3 region: CASSLGSETQYF. In DNA, the CDR3 is TGCGCCAGCAGCTTGGGCTCGGAGACCCAGTACTTC.

This clone was recorded once. Other DNA sequences in this specimen translate into the identical CDR3. In DNA form, the CDR3 reads TGCGCCAGCAGCCAAGCGCCCGAGACCCAGTACTTC. Translating it yields CASSQAPETQYF. This chain uses TRBV4-1 with TRBJ2-5; D is ambiguous. This CDR3 spans 12 amino acids. Germline values: CDR1 MGHRA, CDR2 YSYEKL. Trimming removed 1 base at V and 5 bases at J, with 5 bases between.

The chain has TRBV2 and TRBJ2-3; D is ambiguous. Per germline, CDR1 SNHLY and CDR2 FYNNEI. Trimming shortened V by 1 base and J by 11 bases, and 13 bases separated the two germline ends. This CDR3 is 13 amino acids long. CDR3 DNA: TGTGCCAGCAGTGAAGGGACCGCACCTGAGCAGTATTTT. Encoded protein: CASSEGTAPEQYF.

The V call is TRBV6-5, the J call TRBJ1-2, with a weak D call TRBD1 (6 bases). This CDR3 spans 15 amino acids. Germline V gives CDR1 MNHEY, CDR2 SVGAGI. Trimming stripped 6 bases from V and 8 bases from J, with 22 bases between. The CDR3 spells CASSWTANSRQGYTF. In DNA form, the CDR3 reads TGTGCCAGCAGCTGGACAGCCAATTCGCGTCAAGGCTACACCTTC.

In its sample, this clone was seen a few times. The chain combines TRBV7-9 with TRBJ1-1, with a tentative D call TRBD1 (5 bases). V was shortened by 1 base and J by 5 bases, with 14 bases between the two germline ends. The CDR3 has 15 amino acids. Germline V lookup: CDR1 SEHNR, CDR2 FQNEAQ (reference sequence). In nucleotides, the CDR3 is TGTGCCAGCAGCTTAGGTGTAGGGGTTATTACTGAAGCTTTCTTT. Its translation: CASSLGVGVITEAFF.

The CDR3 protein is CASAPEGWGWDTEAFF. CDR3 bases: TGCGCCAGCGCCCCGGAGGGTTGGGGGTGGGACACTGAAGCTTTCTTT. The genes are TRBV5-1 and TRBJ1-1, with a possible D match to TRBD1 (5 bases). This CDR3 is 16 amino acids long. CDR1 is SGHRS and CDR2 is YFSETQ in the germline V gene. With 7 bases removed from V and 3 bases from J, the gap between germline ends came to 22 bases.

The chain employs TRBV18 and TRBJ2-6, with a possible D match to TRBD1 (5 bases). Trimming took off 3 bases at V and 1 base at J, with 13 bases between the two ends. The CDR3 runs 17 residues. The germline gives CDR1 KGHSH, CDR2 LQKENI. CDR3 residues: CASSPYLQGSGANVLTF. DNA for the CDR3: TGTGCCAGCTCACCCTACCTCCAGGGATCTGGGGCCAACGTCCTGACTTTC.

This clone was recorded a few times. The rearrangement links TRBV5-1 to TRBJ1-5; D remains unclear. V lost 0 bases to trimming and J lost 4 bases, with 11 bases between them. The CDR3 has 15 residues. Germline V gene sequence: CDR1 SGHRS, CDR2 YFSETQ. Here the CDR3 DNA reads TGCGCCAGCAGCTTGGTGCCAGGAGAAAATCAGCCCCAGCATTTT. It translates to CASSLVPGENQPQHF.

V and J are TRBV25-1 and TRBJ2-7, with 7 bases lining up with TRBD2. The germline CDR1 and CDR2 sequences are MGHDK and SYGVNS. The CDR3 length is 15 residues. Trimming removed 3 bases from V and 3 bases from J; junction bases left unmatched: 8. The CDR3 nucleotides read TGTGCCAGCAGTGAGGTAGGAGGCGGGGGCTACGAGCAGTACTTC. Its translation is CASSEVGGGGYEQYF.

The chain joins TRBV7-9 to TRBJ2-7, with unresolved D. The CDR3 consists of 16 residues. V was cut by 2 bases and J by 0 bases, with 14 bases left in between. The V gene's germline CDR1 is SEHNR and CDR2 FQNEAQ (reference sequence). The CDR3 coding sequence is TGTGCCAGCAGCTTAAAGTCTCGCGGAAGCTCCTACGAGCAGTACTTC. This translates into CASSLKSRGSSYEQYF.